A single sample is the source of the 4 T cell receptor beta chains below, sequenced in a study of blood T cell repertoires in COVID-19. Clones were read by immunoSEQ multiplex PCR, and TCRdb kept only the in-frame ones, dropping some. The sample consists of some 260,000 clones, around nine tenths of them appearing once. What was sequenced was peripheral blood. These TCRs come from an elderly man with acute or convalescent COVID-19.

This clone was counted once. The chain carries TRBV21-1 and TRBJ2-5; the D call in the table, TRBD1, was not verified against the DNA. TRBV21-1 has pseudogene status. This CDR3 comprises 16 residues. CDR3 nucleotide sequence: TGTGCCAGCAGCAAAATTCTACAGGGGATACAAGAGACCCAGTACTTC. Its protein product is CASSKILQGIQETQYF.

V and J are TRBV28 and TRBJ2-2; D not resolved. Trimming removed 1 base from V and 5 bases from J, with 5 bases in between. CDR3 length equals 13 residues. Germline V gene sequence: CDR1 MDHEN, CDR2 SYDVKM. The CDR3 nucleotides are TGTGCCAGCAGTTTATATACAACCGGGGAGCTGTTTTTT. As protein: CASSLYTTGELFF.

This clone occurred once. The rearrangement joins TRBV7-9 to TRBJ1-5; tentatively, D is TRBD1 (6 bases). Trimming stripped 6 bases from V and 10 bases from J, with 13 bases between. The CDR3 loop spans 12 amino acids. CDR1 is SEHNR and CDR2 is FQNEAQ in the germline V gene (reference sequence). The CDR3 region has the DNA TGTGCCAGCAGTAACACAGGGCAACCCCAGCATTTT. It translates to CASSNTGQPQHF.

The CDR3 sequence is CASSQGTGLFGANVLTF. CDR3 DNA: TGTGCCAGCAGCCAAGGGACAGGACTTTTTGGGGCCAACGTCCTGACTTTC. V gene TRBV3-1 (or the pseudogene TRBV3-2) combines with J gene TRBJ2-6, with 7 positions matching TRBD1. The length of the CDR3 is 17 residues. V shed 1 base, J shed 3 bases, and the junction held 6 bases outside the gene matches. CDR1 is LGHDT, CDR2 YNNKEL, per germline (reference sequence).